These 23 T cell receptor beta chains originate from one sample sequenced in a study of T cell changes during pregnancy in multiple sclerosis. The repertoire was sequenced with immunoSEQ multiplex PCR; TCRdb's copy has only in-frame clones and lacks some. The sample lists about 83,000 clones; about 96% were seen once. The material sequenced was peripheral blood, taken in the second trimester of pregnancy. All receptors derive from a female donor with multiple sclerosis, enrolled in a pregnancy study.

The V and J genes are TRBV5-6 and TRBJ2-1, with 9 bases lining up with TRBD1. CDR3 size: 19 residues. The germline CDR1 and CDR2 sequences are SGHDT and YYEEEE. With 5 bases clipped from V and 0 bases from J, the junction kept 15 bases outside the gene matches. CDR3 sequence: CASRAQIRDRANSYNEQFF. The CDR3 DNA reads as TGTGCCAGCAGAGCCCAAATCCGGGACAGGGCTAACTCCTACAATGAGCAGTTCTTC.

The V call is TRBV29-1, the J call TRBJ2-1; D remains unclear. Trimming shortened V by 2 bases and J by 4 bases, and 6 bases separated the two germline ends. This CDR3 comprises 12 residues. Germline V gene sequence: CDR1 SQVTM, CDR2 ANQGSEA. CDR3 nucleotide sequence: TGCAGCGTTGAACTAGTGTACAATGAGCAGTTCTTC. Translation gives CSVELVYNEQFF.

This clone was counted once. CDR3 bases: TGTGCCAGCAGCTTAGTAAGGGCTAGCGGAGGACCCAAGGGGGAGACCCAGTACTTC. Protein product: CASSLVRASGGPKGETQYF. The chain recombines TRBV7-8 with TRBJ2-5; 7 bases agree with TRBD2. CDR1 is SGHVS, CDR2 FQNEAQ, per germline. V shed 1 base, J shed 5 bases, and the junction held 19 bases outside the gene matches. The CDR3 loop spans 19 amino acids.

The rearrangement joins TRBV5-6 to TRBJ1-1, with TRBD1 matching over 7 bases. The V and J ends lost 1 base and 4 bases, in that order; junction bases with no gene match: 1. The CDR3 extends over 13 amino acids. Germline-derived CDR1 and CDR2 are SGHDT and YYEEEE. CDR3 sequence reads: CASSLSGGTEAFF. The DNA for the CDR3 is TGTGCCAGCAGCTTGTCAGGGGGCACTGAAGCTTTCTTT.

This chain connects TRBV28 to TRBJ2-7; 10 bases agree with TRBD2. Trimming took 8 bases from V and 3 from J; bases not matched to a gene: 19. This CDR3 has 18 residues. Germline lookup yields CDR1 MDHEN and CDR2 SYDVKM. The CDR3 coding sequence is TGTGCCAGCCCACCCACGGGGCTAGCGGGAGAGGGCCGCTACGAGCAGTACTTC. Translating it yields CASPPTGLAGEGRYEQYF. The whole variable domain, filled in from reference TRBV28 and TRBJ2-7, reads DVKVTQSSRYLVKRTGEKVFLECVQDMDHENMFWYRQDPGLGLRLIYFSYDVKMKEKGDIPEGYSVSREKKERFSLILESASTNQTSMYLCASPPTGLAGEGRYEQYFGPGTRLTVT.

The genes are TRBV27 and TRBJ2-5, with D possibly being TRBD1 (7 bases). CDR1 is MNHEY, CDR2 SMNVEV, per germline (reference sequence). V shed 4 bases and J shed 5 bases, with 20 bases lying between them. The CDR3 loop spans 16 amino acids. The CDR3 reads CASSSSRGRGRETQYF. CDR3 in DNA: TGTGCCAGCAGTTCCTCCCGGGGCAGGGGGAGGGAGACCCAGTACTTC.

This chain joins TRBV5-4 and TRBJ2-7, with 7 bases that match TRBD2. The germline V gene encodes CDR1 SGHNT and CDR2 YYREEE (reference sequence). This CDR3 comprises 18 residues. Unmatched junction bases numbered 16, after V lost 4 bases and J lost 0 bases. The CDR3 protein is CASSPPSSGALSSYEQYF. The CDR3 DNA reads TGTGCCAGCAGCCCCCCTTCCAGCGGGGCCCTTTCCTCCTACGAGCAGTACTTC.

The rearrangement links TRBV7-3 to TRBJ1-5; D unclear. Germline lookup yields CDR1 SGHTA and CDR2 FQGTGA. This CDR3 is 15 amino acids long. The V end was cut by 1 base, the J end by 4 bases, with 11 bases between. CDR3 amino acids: CASSLNWAENQPQHF. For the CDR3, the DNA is TGTGCCAGCAGCTTAAACTGGGCAGAGAATCAGCCCCAGCATTTT.

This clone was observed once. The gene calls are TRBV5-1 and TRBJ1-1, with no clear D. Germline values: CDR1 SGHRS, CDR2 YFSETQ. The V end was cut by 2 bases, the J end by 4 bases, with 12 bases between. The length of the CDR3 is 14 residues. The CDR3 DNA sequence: TGCGCCAGCAGCTTATCGGCAGGAATCACTGAAGCTTTCTTT. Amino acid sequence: CASSLSAGITEAFF.

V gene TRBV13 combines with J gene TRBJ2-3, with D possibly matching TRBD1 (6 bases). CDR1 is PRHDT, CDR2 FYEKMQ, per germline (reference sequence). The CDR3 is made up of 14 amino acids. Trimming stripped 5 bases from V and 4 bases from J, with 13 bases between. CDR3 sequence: CASSIWTESDTQYF. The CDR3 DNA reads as TGTGCCAGCAGCATCTGGACAGAGTCAGATACGCAGTATTTT.

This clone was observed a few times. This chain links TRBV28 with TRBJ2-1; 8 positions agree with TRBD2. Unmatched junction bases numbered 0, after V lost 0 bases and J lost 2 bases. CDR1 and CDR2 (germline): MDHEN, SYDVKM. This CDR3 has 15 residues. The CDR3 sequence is CASSLWRGAYNEQFF. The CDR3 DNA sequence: TGTGCCAGCAGTTTATGGCGGGGGGCCTACAATGAGCAGTTCTTC. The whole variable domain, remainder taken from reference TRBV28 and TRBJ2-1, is DVKVTQSSRYLVKRTGEKVFLECVQDMDHENMFWYRQDPGLGLRLIYFSYDVKMKEKGDIPEGYSVSREKKERFSLILESASTNQTSMYLCASSLWRGAYNEQFFGPGTRLTVL.

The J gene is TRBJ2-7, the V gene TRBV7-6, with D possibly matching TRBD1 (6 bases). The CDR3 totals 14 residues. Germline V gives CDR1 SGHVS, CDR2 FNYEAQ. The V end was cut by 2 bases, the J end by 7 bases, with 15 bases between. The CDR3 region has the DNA TGTGCCAGCAGCTTATTCGAATTGGGGACAGAGCAGTACTTC. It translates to CASSLFELGTEQYF. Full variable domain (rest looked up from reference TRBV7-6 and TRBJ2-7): GAGVSQSPRYKVTKRGQDVALRCDPISGHVSLYWYRQALGQGPEFLTYFNYEAQQDKSGLPNDRFSAERPEGSISTLTIQRTEQRDSAMYRCASSLFELGTEQYFGPGTRLTVT.

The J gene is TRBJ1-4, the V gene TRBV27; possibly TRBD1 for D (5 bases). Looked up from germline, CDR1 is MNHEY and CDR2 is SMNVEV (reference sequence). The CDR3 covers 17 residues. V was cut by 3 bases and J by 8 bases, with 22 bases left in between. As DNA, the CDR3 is TGTGCCAGCAGTTTCTACCGAGCAGGGAGGAATAGCGAAAAACTGTTTTTT. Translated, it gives CASSFYRAGRNSEKLFF.

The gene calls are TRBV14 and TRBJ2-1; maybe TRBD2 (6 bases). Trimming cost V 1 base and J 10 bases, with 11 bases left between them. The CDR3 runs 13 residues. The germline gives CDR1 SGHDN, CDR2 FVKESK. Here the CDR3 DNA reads TGTGCCAGCAGCCAAGTCCGGCTAGCGGAGCAGTTCTTC. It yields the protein CASSQVRLAEQFF.

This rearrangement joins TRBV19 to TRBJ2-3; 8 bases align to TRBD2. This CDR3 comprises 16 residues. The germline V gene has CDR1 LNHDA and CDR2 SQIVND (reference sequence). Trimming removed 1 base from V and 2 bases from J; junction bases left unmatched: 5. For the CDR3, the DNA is TGTGCCAGTAGTATAGTCGGCGGGAGGCCCACAGATACGCAGTATTTT. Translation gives CASSIVGGRPTDTQYF.

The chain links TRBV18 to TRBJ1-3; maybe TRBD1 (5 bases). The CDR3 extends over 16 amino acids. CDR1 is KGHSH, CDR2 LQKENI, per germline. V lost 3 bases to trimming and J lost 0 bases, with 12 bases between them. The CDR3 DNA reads TGTGCCAGCTCACCGACCCTTCAGGGCTCTGGAAACACCATATATTTT. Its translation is CASSPTLQGSGNTIYF.

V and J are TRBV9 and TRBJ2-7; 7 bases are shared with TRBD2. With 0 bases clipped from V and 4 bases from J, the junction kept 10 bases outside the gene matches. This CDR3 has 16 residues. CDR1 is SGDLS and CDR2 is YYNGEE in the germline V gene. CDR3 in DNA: TGTGCCAGCAGCGTAGAATCGGCGGGAGCTAATTACGAGCAGTACTTC. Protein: CASSVESAGANYEQYF.

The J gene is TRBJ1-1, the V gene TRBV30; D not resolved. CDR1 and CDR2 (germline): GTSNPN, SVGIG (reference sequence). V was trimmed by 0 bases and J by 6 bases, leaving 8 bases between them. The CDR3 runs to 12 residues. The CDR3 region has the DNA TGTGCCTGGAGTGTCAGCCGGGCTGAAGCTTTCTTT. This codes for CAWSVSRAEAFF.

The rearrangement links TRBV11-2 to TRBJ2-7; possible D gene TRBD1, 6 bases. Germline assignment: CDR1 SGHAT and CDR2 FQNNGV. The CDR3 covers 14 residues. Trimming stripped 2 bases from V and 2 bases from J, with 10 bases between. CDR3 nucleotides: TGTGCCAGCAGCTTATCCAGGGACACCTACGAGCAGTACTTC. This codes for CASSLSRDTYEQYF.

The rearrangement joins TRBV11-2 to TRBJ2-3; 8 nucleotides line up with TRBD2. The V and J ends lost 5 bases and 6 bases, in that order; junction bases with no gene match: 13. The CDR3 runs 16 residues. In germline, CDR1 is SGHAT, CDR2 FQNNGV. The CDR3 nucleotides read TGTGCCAGCAGCCGTCGGGGGGGGGCGCGGAAGGATACGCAGTATTTT. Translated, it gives CASSRRGGARKDTQYF. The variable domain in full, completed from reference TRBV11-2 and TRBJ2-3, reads EAGVAQSPRYKIIEKRQSVAFWCNPISGHATLYWYQQILGQGPKLLIQFQNNGVVDDSQLPKDRFSAERLKGVDSTLKIQPAKLEDSAVYLCASSRRGGARKDTQYFGPGTRLTVL.

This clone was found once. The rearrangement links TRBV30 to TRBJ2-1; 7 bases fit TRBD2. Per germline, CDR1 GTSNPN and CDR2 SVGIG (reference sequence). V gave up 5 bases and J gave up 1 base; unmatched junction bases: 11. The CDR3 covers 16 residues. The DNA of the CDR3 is TGTGCCTGGGTCCAGGGCGGGAGATGGTCCTACAATGAGCAGTTCTTC. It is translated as CAWVQGGRWSYNEQFF.

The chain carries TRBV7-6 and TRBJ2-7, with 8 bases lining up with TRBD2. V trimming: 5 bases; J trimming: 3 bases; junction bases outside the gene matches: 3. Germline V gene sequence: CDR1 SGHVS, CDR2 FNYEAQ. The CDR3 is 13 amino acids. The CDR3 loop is CASSPTSGYEQYF. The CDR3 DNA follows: TGTGCCAGCAGCCCAACTAGCGGCTACGAGCAGTACTTC. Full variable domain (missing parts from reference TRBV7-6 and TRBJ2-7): GAGVSQSPRYKVTKRGQDVALRCDPISGHVSLYWYRQALGQGPEFLTYFNYEAQQDKSGLPNDRFSAERPEGSISTLTIQRTEQRDSAMYRCASSPTSGYEQYFGPGTRLTVT.

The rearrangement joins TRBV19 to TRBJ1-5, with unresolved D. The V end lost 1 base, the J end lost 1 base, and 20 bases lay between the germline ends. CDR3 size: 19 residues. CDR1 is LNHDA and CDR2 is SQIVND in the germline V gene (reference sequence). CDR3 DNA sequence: TGTGCCAGTAGTATAGCCGCTAGGCCTAACGTTTACAGCAATCAGCCCCAGCATTTT. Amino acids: CASSIAARPNVYSNQPQHF.